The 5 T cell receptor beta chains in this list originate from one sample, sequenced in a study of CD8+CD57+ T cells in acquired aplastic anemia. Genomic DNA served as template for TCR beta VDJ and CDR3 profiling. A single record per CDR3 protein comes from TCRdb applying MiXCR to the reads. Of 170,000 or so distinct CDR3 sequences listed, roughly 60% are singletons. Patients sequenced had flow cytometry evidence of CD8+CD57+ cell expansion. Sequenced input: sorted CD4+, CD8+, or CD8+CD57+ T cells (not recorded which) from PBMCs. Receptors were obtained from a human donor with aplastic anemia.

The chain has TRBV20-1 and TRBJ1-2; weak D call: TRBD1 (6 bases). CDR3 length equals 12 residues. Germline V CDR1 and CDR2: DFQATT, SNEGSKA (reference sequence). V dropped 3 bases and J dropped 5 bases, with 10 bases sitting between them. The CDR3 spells CSASGDKYGYTF. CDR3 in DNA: TGCAGTGCTAGCGGGGACAAATATGGCTACACCTTC.

CDR3 amino acids: CASSRSAGGSTDTQYF. The CDR3 DNA follows: TGTGCCAGCAGCCGCTCAGCGGGAGGGAGCACAGATACGCAGTATTTT. The V gene is TRBV4-2, the J gene TRBJ2-3, with 10 bases lining up with TRBD2. With V trimmed by 4 bases and J by 0 bases, 4 bases remained unmatched. The CDR3 contains 16 residues. Per the germline V gene, CDR1 is LGHNA and CDR2 is YNFKEQ.

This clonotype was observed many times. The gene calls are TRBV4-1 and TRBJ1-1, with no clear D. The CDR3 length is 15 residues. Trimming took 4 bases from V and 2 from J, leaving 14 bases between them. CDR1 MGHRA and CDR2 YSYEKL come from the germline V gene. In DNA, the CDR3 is TGCGCCAGCAGCCTTGGGCCCTCCCCCAACACTGAAGCTTTCTTT. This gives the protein CASSLGPSPNTEAFF.

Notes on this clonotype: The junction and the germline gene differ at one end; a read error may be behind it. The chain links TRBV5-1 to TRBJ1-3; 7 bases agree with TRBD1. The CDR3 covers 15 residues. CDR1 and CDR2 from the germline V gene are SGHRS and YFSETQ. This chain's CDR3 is CASSLGQGVGSTIYF. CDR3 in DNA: TGCGCCAGCAGCTTGGGACAGGGAGTTGGAAGCACCATATATTTT.

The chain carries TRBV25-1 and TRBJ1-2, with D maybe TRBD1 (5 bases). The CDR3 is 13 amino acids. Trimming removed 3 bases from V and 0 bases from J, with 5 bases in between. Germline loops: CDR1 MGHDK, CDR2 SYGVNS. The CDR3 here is CASSEGPNYGYTF. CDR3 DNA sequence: TGTGCCAGCAGTGAGGGACCTAACTATGGCTACACCTTC.